Listed below are T cell receptor beta chains from one sample, sequenced in a study of blood T cell repertoires in COVID-19. Here immunoSEQ multiplex PCR was the method, and the copy in TCRdb shows in-frame clones only, minus some. The table has roughly 100,000 clones, roughly nine tenths seen once; the top ten hold roughly 1.8%. Material: peripheral blood. The receptor set was obtained from a human donor with active COVID-19. The donor label of this sample is uncertain. CDR3s include the opening cysteine and the closing phenylalanine or tryptophan.

TRBV5-4	TRBJ2-3	CASSPMGGADTQYF
TRBV4-1	TRBJ2-7	CASSQLSGGDYEQYF
TRBV12-3/TRBV12-4	TRBJ1-3	CASSPRAGNTIYF
TRBV2	TRBJ1-2	CASNRGTAAGYTF
TRBV6-5	TRBJ2-5	CASSFRGGLPETQYF
TRBV9	TRBJ2-5	CASSASFRDYQETQYF
TRBV18	TRBJ1-1	CASSPSNTGHAEAFF
TRBV2	TRBJ1-1	CASSILWGRTEAFF
TRBV6-4	TRBJ2-1	CASSDRGGPEPNEQFF
TRBV28	TRBJ2-7	CASRSTAGTGVYEQYF
TRBV6-5	TRBJ1-3	CASNGGSGNTIYF
TRBV5-1	TRBJ1-2	CASSLDLLGNYGYTF
TRBV14	TRBJ2-7	CASSRRGSPRYEQYF
TRBV7-2	TRBJ2-7	CASSLLRLAGGLYYEQYF
TRBV5-1	TRBJ1-3	CASSPSPIPGNTIYF
TRBV7-9	TRBJ1-2	CASSTTGWGGYTF
TRBV6-1	TRBJ2-5	CASGEGDLGFQETQYF